Reported below is one T cell receptor (beta chain). Its antigen is still unknown. The data were taken from a study of OX40 agonist ivuxolimab in advanced cancers. The overall study: Patients' therapy was ivuxolimab, an antibody that acts as an agonist of OX40 (CD134).

Autoimmune disease history or systemic immunosuppression meant exclusion. Study conclusions and caveats: Clonal expansion by week 6 occurred in CD4+ and CD8+ blood T cells (at 0.1 to 3.0 mg/kg). There were, on average, more expanded clones in CD8+ T cells than in CD4+.

Profiling relied on immunoSEQ multiplex PCR, and the TCRdb table lists in-frame clones only, not all of them. This table has over 75,000 clones, 80% to 90% appearing once. The source was CD4+ or CD8+ T cells sorted from blood, collected in a trial of the OX40 agonist ivuxolimab. This TCR derives from an adult with an advanced solid tumor such as melanoma, head and neck, liver or kidney cancer.

This chain's CDR3 is CASSLESGNTIYF. DNA for the CDR3: TGTGCCAGCAGCTTAGAGTCTGGAAACACCATATATTTT. J is TRBJ1-3 and V is TRBV11-3, with D uncertain. This CDR3 spans 13 amino acids. CDR1 is SGHNT, CDR2 YENEEA, per germline. Trimming took 0 bases from V and 1 from J, leaving 1 base between them.